This T cell receptor (beta chain) emerged from a study of blood T cell repertoires in COVID-19. CDR3 length: 16 amino acids. Germline-derived CDR1 and CDR2 are MNHEY and SMNVEV (reference sequence). V was pared by 2 bases and J by 4 bases, with 7 bases of the junction left unmatched. In this sample, this clone turned up once. The repertoire was sequenced with immunoSEQ multiplex PCR; TCRdb's copy has only in-frame clones and lacks some. The sample lists 400,000 to 500,000 clones, 86% occurring once. The V gene is TRBV27, the J gene TRBJ2-5; TRBD1 matches at 10 bases. Sequenced material: peripheral blood. This clonotype was sampled from a woman aged 25 to 45 with active or convalescent COVID-19. CDR3 residues: CASSLVWDRGRETQYF. CDR3 nucleotides: TGTGCCAGCAGTTTAGTGTGGGACAGGGGTAGAGAGACCCAGTACTTC.